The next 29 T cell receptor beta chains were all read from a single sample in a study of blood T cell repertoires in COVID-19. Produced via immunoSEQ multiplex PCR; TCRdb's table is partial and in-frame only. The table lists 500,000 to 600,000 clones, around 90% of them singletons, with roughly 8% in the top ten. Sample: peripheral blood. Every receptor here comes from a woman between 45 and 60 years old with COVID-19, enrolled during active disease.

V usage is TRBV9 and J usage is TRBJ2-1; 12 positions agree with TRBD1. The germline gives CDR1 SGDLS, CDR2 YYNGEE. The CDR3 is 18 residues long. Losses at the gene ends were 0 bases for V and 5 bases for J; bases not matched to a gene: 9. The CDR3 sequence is CASSVGGQGANRNNEQFF. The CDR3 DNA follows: TGTGCCAGCAGCGTAGGGGGACAGGGGGCGAATAGAAACAATGAGCAGTTCTTC.

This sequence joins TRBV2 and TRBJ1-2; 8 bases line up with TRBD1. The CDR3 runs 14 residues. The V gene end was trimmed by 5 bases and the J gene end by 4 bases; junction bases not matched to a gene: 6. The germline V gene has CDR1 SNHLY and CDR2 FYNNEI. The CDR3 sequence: CASSLARGLYGYTF. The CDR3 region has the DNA TGTGCCAGCAGTTTAGCCAGGGGGCTCTATGGCTACACCTTC.

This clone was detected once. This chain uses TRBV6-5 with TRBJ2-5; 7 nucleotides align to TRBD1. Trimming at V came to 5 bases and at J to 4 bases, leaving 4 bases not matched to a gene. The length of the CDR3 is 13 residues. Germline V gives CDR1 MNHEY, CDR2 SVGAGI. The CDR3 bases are TGTGCCAGCAGTAGGGACAGACCAGAGACCCAGTACTTC. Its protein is CASSRDRPETQYF.

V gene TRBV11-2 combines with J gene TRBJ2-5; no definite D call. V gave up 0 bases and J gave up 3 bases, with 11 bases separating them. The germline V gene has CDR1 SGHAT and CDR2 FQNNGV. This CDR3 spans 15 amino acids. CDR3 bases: TGTGCCAGCAGCTTAGAATGGCAGCAGGAAGAGACCCAGTACTTC. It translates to CASSLEWQQEETQYF.

DNA for the CDR3: TGCGCCAGCAGCCAAGGAAATCCGAGCGAGCAGTACTTC. Residues: CASSQGNPSEQYF. This chain uses TRBV4-1 with TRBJ2-7; D uncertain. In germline, CDR1 is MGHRA, CDR2 YSYEKL. The CDR3 spans 13 residues. The V end lost 1 base, the J end lost 6 bases, and 10 bases lay between the germline ends.

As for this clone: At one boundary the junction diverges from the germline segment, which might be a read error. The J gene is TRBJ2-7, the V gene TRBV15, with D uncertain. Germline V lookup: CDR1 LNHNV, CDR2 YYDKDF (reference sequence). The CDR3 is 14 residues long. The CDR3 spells CATSRDWAMYGQYF. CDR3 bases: TGTGCCACCAGCAGAGATTGGGCGATGTACGGGCAGTACTTC.

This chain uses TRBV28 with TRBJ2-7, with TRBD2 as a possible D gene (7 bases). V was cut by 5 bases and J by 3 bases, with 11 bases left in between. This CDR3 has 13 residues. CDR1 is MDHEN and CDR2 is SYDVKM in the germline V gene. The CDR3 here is CASSGGAFYEQYF. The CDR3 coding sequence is TGTGCCAGCAGTGGGGGGGCCTTCTACGAGCAGTACTTC.

As DNA, the CDR3 is TGTGCCACCAGCCCGGAGAGGCGGGGTAACACCATATATTTT. Protein product: CATSPERRGNTIYF. The V call is TRBV15, the J call TRBJ1-3, with no clear D. The CDR3 is made up of 14 amino acids. V was shortened by 5 bases and J by 7 bases, with 15 bases between the two germline ends. Per germline, CDR1 LNHNV and CDR2 YYDKDF (reference sequence).

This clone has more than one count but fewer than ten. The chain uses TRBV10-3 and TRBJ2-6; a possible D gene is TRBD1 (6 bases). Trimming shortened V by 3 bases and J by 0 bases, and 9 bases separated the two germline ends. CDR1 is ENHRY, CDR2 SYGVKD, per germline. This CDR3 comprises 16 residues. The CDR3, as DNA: TGTGCCATCAGTGAAAGGGGACACTCTGGGGCCAACGTCCTGACTTTC. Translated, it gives CAISERGHSGANVLTF.

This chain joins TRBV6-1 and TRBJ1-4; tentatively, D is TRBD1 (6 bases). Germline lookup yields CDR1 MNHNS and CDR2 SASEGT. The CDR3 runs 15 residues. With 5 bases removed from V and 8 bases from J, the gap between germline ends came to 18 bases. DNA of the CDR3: TGTGCCAGCAGTCCTCCGGGACAAAAGGGGGAAAAACTGTTTTTT. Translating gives CASSPPGQKGEKLFF.

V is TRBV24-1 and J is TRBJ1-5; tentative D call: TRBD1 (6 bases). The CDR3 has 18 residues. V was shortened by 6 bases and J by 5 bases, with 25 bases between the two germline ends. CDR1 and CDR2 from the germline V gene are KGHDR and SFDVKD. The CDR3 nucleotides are TGTGCCACCAGTATTCTTACAGGACAGTTGAATCCCTATCAGCCCCAGCATTTT. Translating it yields CATSILTGQLNPYQPQHF.

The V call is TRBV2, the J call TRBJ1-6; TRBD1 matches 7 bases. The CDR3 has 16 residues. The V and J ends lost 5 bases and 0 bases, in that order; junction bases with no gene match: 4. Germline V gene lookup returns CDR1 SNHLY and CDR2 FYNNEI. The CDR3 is CASSHTGVSYNSPLHF. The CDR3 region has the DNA TGTGCCAGCAGTCATACAGGGGTCTCCTATAATTCACCCCTCCACTTT.

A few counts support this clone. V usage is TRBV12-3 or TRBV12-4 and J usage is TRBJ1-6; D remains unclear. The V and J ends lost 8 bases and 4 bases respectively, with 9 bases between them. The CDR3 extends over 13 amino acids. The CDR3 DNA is TGTGCCAGCGCGGGCCAGTATAATTCACCCCTCCACTTT. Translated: CASAGQYNSPLHF.

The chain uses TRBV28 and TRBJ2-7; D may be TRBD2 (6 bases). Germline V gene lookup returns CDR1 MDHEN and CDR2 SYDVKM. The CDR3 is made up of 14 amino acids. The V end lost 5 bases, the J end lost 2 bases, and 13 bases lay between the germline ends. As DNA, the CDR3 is TGTGCCAGCAGTCCCGGGACTGTCACCTACGAGCAGTACTTC. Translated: CASSPGTVTYEQYF.

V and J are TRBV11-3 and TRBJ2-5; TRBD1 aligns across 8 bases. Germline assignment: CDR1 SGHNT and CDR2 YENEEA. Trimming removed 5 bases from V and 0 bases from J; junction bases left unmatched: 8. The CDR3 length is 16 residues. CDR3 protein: CASSTGQGEYQETQYF. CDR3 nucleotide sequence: TGTGCCAGCAGCACCGGACAGGGTGAATACCAAGAGACCCAGTACTTC. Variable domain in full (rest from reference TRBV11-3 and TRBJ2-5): EAGVVQSPRYKIIEKKQPVAFWCNPISGHNTLYWYLQNLGQGPELLIRYENEEAVDDSQLPKDRFSAERLKGVDSTLKIQPAELGDSAVYLCASSTGQGEYQETQYFGPGTRLLVL.

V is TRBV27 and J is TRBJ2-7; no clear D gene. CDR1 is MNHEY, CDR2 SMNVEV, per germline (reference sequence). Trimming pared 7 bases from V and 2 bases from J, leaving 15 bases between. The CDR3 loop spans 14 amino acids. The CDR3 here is CASIDDRSPYEQYF. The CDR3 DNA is TGTGCCAGCATCGATGACCGGAGCCCCTACGAGCAGTACTTC.

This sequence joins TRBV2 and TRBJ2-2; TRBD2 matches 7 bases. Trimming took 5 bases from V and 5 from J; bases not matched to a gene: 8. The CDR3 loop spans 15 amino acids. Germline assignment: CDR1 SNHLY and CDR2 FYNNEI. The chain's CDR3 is CASSPWGGETGELFF. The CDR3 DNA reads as TGTGCCAGCAGTCCTTGGGGGGGAGAAACCGGGGAGCTGTTTTTT.

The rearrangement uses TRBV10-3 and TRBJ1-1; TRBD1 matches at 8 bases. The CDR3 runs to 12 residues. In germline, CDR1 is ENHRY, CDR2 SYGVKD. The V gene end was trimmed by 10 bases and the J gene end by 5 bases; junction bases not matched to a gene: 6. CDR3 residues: CATGGQATEAFF. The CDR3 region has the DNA TGTGCCACAGGGGGACAGGCGACTGAAGCTTTCTTT.

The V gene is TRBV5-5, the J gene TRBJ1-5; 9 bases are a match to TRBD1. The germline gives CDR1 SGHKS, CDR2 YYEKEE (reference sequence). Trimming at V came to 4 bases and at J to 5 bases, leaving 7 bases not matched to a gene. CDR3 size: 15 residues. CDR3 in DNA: TGTGCCAGCAGCAATCCGGGACAGGGAGATCAGCCCCAGCATTTT. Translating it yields CASSNPGQGDQPQHF.

The CDR3 loop is CASSPDTEAFF. As DNA, the CDR3 is TGTGCCAGCAGCCCCGACACTGAAGCTTTCTTT. This chain uses TRBV9 with TRBJ1-1; D remains ambiguous. Germline CDR1 SGDLS, CDR2 YYNGEE. The CDR3 covers 11 residues. V lost 4 bases and J lost 3, with 4 bases in between.

CDR3 nucleotides: TGTGCCAGCAGACGGACAGGGGGGCCCACCGGGGAGCTGTTTTTT. Its translation is CASRRTGGPTGELFF. The rearrangement uses TRBV2 and TRBJ2-2, with TRBD1 identical over 10 bases. The V gene end was trimmed by 6 bases and the J gene end by 4 bases; junction bases not matched to a gene: 5. There are 15 residues in the CDR3. The germline V gene encodes CDR1 SNHLY and CDR2 FYNNEI. The full variable domain, completed using reference TRBV2 and TRBJ2-2, is EPEVTQTPSHQVTQMGQEVILRCVPISNHLYFYWYRQILGQKVEFLVSFYNNEISEKSEIFDDQFSVERPDGSNFTLKIRSTKLEDSAMYFCASRRTGGPTGELFFGEGSRLTVL.

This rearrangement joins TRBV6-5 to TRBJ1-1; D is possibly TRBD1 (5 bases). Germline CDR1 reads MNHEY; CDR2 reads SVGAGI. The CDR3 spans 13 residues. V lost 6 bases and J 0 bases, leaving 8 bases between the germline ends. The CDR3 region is CASRDTMNTEAFF. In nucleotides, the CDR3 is TGTGCCAGCAGGGACACCATGAACACTGAAGCTTTCTTT.

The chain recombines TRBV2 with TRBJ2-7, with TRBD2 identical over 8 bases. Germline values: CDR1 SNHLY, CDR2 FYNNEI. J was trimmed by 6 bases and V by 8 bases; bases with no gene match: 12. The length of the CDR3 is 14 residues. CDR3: CASAAGTSFAEQYF. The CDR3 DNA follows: TGTGCCAGCGCCGCCGGGACTAGTTTTGCCGAGCAGTACTTC. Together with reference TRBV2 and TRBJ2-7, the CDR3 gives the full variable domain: EPEVTQTPSHQVTQMGQEVILRCVPISNHLYFYWYRQILGQKVEFLVSFYNNEISEKSEIFDDQFSVERPDGSNFTLKIRSTKLEDSAMYFCASAAGTSFAEQYFGPGTRLTVT.

CDR3 region: CASSFGTNSPLHF. DNA for the CDR3: TGTGCCAGCAGCTTCGGGACAAACTCACCCCTCCACTTT. The chain recombines TRBV5-6 with TRBJ1-6; possible D gene TRBD1, 6 bases. Germline CDR1 and CDR2: SGHDT and YYEEEE. V was cut by 2 bases and J by 10 bases, with 10 bases left in between. CDR3 size: 13 residues.

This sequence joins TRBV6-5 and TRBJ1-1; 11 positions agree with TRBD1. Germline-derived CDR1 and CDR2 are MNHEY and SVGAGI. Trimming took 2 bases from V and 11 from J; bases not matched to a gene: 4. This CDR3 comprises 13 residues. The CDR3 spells CASSYRTGGAAFF. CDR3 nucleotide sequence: TGTGCCAGCAGTTACCGGACAGGGGGCGCGGCTTTCTTT.

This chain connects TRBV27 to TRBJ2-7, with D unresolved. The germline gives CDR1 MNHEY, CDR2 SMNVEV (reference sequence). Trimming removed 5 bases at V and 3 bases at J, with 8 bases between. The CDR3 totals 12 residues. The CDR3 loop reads CASSNLHYEQYF. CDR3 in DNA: TGTGCCAGCAGTAACTTGCACTACGAGCAGTACTTC.

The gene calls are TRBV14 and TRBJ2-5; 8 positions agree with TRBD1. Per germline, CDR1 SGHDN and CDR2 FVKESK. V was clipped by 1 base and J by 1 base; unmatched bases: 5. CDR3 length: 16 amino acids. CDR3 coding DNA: TGTGCCAGCAGCCAAGGAGTAACAGGGGGCCAAGAGACCCAGTACTTC. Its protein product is CASSQGVTGGQETQYF.

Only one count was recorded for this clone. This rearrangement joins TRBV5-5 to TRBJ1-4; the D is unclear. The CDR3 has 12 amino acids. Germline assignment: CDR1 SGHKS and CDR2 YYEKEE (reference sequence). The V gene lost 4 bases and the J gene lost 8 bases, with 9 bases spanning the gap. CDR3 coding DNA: TGTGCCAGCAGCATTGGAGGGGAAAAACTGTTTTTT. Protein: CASSIGGEKLFF.

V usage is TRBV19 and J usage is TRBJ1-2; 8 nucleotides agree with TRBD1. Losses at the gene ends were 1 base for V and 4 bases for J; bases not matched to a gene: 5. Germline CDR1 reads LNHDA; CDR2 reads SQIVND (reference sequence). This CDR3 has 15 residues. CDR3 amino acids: CASSIVTGGTYGYTF. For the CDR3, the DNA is TGTGCCAGTAGTATAGTAACAGGGGGGACCTATGGCTACACCTTC.